This T cell receptor beta chain was identified in a study of T cell changes during pregnancy in multiple sclerosis. V was pared by 5 bases and J by 7 bases, with 15 bases between. This CDR3 spans 13 amino acids. CDR1 and CDR2 (germline): MNHEY, SMNVEV (reference sequence). The assay was immunoSEQ multiplex PCR, and TCRdb's table has in-frame clones only and misses some. The repertoire includes roughly 93,000 clones, 85% to 95% of them detected once, and 0.95% sits in the top ten. The specimen was peripheral blood, collected before pregnancy. The TCR sequence derives from a female donor with multiple sclerosis, enrolled in a pregnancy study. The chain has TRBV27 and TRBJ2-7; possible D gene TRBD1, 5 bases. The CDR3 sequence is CASSPQGFREQYF. CDR3 bases: TGTGCCAGCAGTCCCCAGGGTTTTCGGGAGCAGTACTTC.